This TCR beta chain was captured by sequencing in a study of T cells after yellow fever vaccination. Study findings and constraints: Most clones from primary vaccination resurfaced after the booster (around 95% CD4, over 75% CD8).

Concerning this clonotype itself: The antigen remains undetermined.

Trimming cost V 3 bases and J 2 bases, with 7 bases left between them. The CDR3 totals 13 residues. From germline, CDR1 is MGHRA and CDR2 YSYEKL. TCRdb re-analysed the 5' RACE reads in MiXCR, keeping a single row per CDR3 protein. The sample includes 250,000 to 400,000 distinct CDR3 sequences, 3.5% to 4.5% of them seen just once. The receptor comes from a man aged 18 to 30 who received the YFV17D yellow fever vaccine. The sample here was PBMCs, taken 15 days after the yellow fever booster vaccination. This chain connects TRBV4-1 to TRBJ1-2, with D tentatively TRBD1 (5 bases). CDR3 region: CASSQKGNYGYTF. Written as DNA, the CDR3 is TGCGCCAGCAGCCAGAAGGGGAACTATGGCTACACCTTC.